A selection of T cell receptor beta chains follows, all from one sample in a study of blood T cell repertoires in COVID-19. Data came from immunoSEQ multiplex PCR; TCRdb stores just in-frame clones and leaves some out. The data show approximately 180,000 clones, with 82% seen just once and more than 7.5% held by the top ten. Input material: peripheral blood. All receptors derive from a woman in her seventies with acute or convalescent COVID-19. CDR3s include the opening cysteine and the closing phenylalanine or tryptophan. D genes are given only for firm matches.

v_call	d_call	j_call	cdr3_aa
TRBV24-1	-	TRBJ1-1	CATSDPQGTEAFF
TRBV9	TRBD2	TRBJ2-3	CASSVAGLAGGSTDTQYF
TRBV10-2	-	TRBJ2-3	CASSPGLASTDTQYF
TRBV10-3	-	TRBJ2-5	CAISDSRGGETQYF
TRBV4-3	TRBD2	TRBJ2-2	CASSQDRRGGLETGELFF
TRBV19	TRBD2	TRBJ2-1	CASKASGGNPYNEQFF
TRBV7-8	TRBD2	TRBJ2-2	CASSLAEMGSSGGRKTGELFF
TRBV7-8	TRBD1	TRBJ1-2	CASSSISWDRVYGYTF
TRBV30	-	TRBJ2-5	CAWGTGGSGETQYF
TRBV6-5	-	TRBJ1-4	CASSYSGARNEKLFF
TRBV10-3	TRBD2	TRBJ2-7	CAISTSGADYEQYF
TRBV18	TRBD1	TRBJ2-7	CASSRGQGFYEQYF
TRBV4-3	-	TRBJ1-5	CASSQEGGVQPQHF
TRBV5-6	TRBD2	TRBJ2-7	CASSSGLAGYEQYF
TRBV30	TRBD2	TRBJ2-1	CAWAVGLAGEQFF
TRBV11-2	TRBD2	TRBJ2-2	CASSPSGGRATGELFF
TRBV14	-	TRBJ2-3	CASSQGGGVDTQYF
TRBV7-2	TRBD1	TRBJ1-3	CASSLVQGASGNTIYF
TRBV2	TRBD1	TRBJ1-2	CASSTGTGGYGYTF
TRBV6-2/TRBV6-3	-	TRBJ1-5	CASSYSWGSSPPQHF
TRBV4-2	TRBD1	TRBJ1-2	CASSQEKMGQRGF
TRBV28	-	TRBJ1-5	CASSYLGSGGGPQHF
TRBV5-1	-	TRBJ2-3	CASSLGQAGDTQYF
TRBV10-3	TRBD1	TRBJ1-6	CASLRDRGNSPLHF
TRBV6-2/TRBV6-3	TRBD1	TRBJ1-4	CASSSGTGREKLFF
TRBV5-4	-	TRBJ1-2	CASSLRGPGGYTF
TRBV28	-	TRBJ1-2	CASSLLVNGYTF
TRBV19	-	TRBJ1-1	CASSVYSDTEAFF
TRBV28	-	TRBJ1-4	CASSGPTEKLFF
TRBV7-2	TRBD2	TRBJ2-5	CASSLGDGLAGVQETQYF
TRBV7-2	-	TRBJ2-2	CASSASTRIGELFF
TRBV7-2	-	TRBJ2-2	CASRPEGASYTGELFF
TRBV2	-	TRBJ2-1	CASSVGRGEQFF